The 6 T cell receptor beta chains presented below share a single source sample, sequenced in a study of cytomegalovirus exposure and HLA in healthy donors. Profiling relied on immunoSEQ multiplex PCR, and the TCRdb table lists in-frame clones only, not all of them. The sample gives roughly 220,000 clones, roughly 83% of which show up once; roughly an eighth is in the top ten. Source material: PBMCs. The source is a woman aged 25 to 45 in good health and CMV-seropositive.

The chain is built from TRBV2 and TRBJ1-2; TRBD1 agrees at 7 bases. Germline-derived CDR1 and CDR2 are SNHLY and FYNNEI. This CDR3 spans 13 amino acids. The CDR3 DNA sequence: TGTGGCAGTGAGGGACAGCCCATGGATGGCTACACCTTC. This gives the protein CGSEGQPMDGYTF.

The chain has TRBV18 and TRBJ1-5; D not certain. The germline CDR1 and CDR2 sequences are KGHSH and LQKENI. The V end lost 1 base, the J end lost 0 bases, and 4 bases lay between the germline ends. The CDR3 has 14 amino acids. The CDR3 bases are TGTGCCAGCTCACCACAGGATAGCAATCAGCCCCAGCATTTT. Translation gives CASSPQDSNQPQHF.

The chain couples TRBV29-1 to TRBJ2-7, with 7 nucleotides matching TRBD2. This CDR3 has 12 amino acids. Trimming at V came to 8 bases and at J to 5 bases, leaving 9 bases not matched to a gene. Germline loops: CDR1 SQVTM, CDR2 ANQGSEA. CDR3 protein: CSPRGGWHEQYF. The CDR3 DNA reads TGCAGCCCTAGGGGAGGGTGGCACGAGCAGTACTTC.

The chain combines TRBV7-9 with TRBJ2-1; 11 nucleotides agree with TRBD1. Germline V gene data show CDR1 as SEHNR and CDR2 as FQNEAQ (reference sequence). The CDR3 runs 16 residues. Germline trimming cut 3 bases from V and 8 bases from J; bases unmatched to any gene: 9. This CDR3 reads CASSLTGTGGDYEQFF. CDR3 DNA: TGTGCCAGCAGCTTGACCGGGACAGGGGGTGATTATGAGCAGTTCTTC.

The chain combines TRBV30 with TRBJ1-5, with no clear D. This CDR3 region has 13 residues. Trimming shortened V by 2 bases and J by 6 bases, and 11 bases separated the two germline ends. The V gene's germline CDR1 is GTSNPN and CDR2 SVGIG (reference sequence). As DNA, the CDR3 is TGTGCCTGGAGTAGGGATATGAGTCAGCCCCAGCATTTT. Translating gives CAWSRDMSQPQHF.

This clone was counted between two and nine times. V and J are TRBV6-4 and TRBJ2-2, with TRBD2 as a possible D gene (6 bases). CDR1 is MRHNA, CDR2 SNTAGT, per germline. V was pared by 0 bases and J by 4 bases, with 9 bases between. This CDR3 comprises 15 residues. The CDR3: CASSDSREGTGELFF. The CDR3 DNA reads TGTGCCAGCAGTGACTCGCGGGAAGGCACCGGGGAGCTGTTTTTT.